This T cell receptor beta chain was captured by sequencing in a study of blood T cell repertoires in COVID-19. Study details: Some COVID-19 samples were acute and others convalescent; all came from the United States, Italy and Spain. Sources were T cells, B-cell-depleted T cells, or PBMCs; the material itself was cDNA or gDNA.

Germline CDR1 is SGHNT and CDR2 is YENEEA. V shed 5 bases and J shed 7 bases, with 21 bases lying between them. This CDR3 spans 16 amino acids. In the original workflow: Reference gene primer amplification gave estimated nucleated cell counts. Profiled with immunoSEQ multiplex PCR; TCRdb holds only in-frame clones, not every one. Clone size and V and J calls were adopted from that table, with D and trimming inferred from the DNA. The sample lists 200,000 to 250,000 clones, 85% to 90% occurring once. The sequencing sample was made of peripheral blood. The rearrangement links TRBV11-3 to TRBJ2-1, with a possible D match to TRBD2 (5 bases). The origin of this receptor is a woman aged 55-70 years with acute or convalescent COVID-19. CDR3 amino acids: CASSLRGPTSGNEQFF. The CDR3 region has the DNA TGTGCCAGCAGCCTACGCGGACCTACGTCGGGGAATGAGCAGTTCTTC.